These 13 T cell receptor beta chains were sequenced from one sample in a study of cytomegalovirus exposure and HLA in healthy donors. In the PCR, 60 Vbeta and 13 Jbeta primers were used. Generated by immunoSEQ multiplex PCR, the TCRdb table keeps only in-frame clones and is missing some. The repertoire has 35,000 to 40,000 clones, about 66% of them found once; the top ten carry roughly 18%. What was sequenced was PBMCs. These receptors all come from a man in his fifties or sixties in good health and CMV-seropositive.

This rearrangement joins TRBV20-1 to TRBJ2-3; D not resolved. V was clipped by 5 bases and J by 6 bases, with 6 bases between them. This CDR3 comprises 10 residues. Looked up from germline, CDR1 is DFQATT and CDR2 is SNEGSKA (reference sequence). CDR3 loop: CSASRDTQYF. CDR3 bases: TGCAGTGCTTCCCGGGATACGCAGTATTTT.

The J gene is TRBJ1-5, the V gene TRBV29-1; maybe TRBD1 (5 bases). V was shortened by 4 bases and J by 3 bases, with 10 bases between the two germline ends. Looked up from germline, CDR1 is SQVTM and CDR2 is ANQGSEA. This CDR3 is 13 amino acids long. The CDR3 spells CSVAGHINQPQHF. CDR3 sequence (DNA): TGCAGCGTTGCCGGACATATCAATCAGCCCCAGCATTTT.

CDR3 amino acids: CASSESGVYTEAFF. CDR3 in DNA: TGCGCCAGCAGTGAATCAGGGGTATACACTGAAGCTTTCTTT. The rearrangement links TRBV10-2 to TRBJ1-1; maybe TRBD1 (6 bases). The CDR3 runs to 14 residues. V was shortened by 3 bases and J by 3 bases, with 11 bases between the two germline ends. The germline V gene encodes CDR1 WSHSY and CDR2 SAAADI.

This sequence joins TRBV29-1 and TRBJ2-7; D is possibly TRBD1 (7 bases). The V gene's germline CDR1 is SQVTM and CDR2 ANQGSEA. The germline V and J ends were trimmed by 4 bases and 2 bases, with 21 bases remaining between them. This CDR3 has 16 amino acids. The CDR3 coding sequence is TGCAGCGTTGTTGGACAGGACTACCGAGGAACCTACGAGCAGTACTTC. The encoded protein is CSVVGQDYRGTYEQYF.

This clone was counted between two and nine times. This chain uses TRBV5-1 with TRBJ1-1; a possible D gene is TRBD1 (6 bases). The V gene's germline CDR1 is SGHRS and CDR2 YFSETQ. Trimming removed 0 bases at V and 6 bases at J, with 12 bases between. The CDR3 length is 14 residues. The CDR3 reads CASSLDPRGAEAFF. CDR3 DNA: TGCGCCAGCAGCTTGGACCCCAGGGGCGCTGAAGCTTTCTTT.

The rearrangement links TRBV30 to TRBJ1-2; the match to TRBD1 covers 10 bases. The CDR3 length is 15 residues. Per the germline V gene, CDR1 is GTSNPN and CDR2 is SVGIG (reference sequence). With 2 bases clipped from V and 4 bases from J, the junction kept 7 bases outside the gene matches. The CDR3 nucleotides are TGTGCCTGGAGTAGAGGACAGGGGGTCACCTATGGCTACACCTTC. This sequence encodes CAWSRGQGVTYGYTF.

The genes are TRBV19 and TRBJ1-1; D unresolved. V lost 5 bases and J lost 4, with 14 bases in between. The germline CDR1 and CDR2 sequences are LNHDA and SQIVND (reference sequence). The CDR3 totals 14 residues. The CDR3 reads CASSPRGRGTEAFF. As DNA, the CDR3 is TGTGCCAGTAGTCCCCGGGGTCGGGGCACTGAAGCTTTCTTT.

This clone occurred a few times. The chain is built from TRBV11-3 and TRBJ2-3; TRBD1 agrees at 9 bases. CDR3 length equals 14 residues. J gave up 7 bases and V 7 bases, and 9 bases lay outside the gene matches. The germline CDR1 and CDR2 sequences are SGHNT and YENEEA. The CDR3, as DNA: TGTGCCAGCACCTTCCGGGACAGGGCACATACGCAGTATTTT. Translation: CASTFRDRAHTQYF.

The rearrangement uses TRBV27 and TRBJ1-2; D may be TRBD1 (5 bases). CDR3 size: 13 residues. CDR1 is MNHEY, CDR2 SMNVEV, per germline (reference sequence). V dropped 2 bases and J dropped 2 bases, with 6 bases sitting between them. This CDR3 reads CASSLDRNYGYTF. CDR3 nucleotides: TGTGCCAGCAGTTTAGACAGAAACTATGGCTACACCTTC.

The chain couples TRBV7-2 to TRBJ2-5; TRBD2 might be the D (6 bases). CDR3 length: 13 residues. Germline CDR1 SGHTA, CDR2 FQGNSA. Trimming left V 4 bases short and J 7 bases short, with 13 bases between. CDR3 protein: CASSSEAEGTQYF. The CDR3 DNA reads TGTGCCAGCAGCTCCGAAGCGGAGGGGACCCAGTACTTC.

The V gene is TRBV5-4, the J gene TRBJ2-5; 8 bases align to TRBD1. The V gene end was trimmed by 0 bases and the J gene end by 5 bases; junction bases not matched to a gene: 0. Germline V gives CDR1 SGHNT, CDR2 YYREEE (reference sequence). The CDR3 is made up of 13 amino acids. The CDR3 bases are TGTGCCAGCAGCTTGGGGGACAGGGAGACCCAGTACTTC. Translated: CASSLGDRETQYF.

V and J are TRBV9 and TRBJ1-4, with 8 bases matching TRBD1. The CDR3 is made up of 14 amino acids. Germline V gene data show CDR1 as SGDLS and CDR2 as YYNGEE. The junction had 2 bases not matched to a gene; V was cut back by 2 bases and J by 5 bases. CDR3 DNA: TGTGCCAGCAGCGTCGGGACAGGAAATGAAAAACTGTTTTTT. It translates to CASSVGTGNEKLFF.

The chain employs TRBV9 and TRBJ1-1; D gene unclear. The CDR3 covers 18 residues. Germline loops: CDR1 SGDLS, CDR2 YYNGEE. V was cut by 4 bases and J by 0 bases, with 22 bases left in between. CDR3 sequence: CASSFDTLSSGMNTEAFF. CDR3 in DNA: TGTGCCAGCAGCTTTGACACGTTAAGTTCGGGGATGAACACTGAAGCTTTCTTT.